Listed here are 32 T cell receptor beta chains from one sample, sequenced in a study of brain T cells in children with intractable seizures. This table comes from immunoSEQ multiplex PCR, and its TCRdb copy is limited to in-frame clones, with some not included. Of fewer than 150,000 clones listed, roughly 94% were seen once; the top ten hold more than 3%. The sample in question was peripheral blood, obtained at surgery. These receptors were obtained from a boy under two years old with hemimegalencephaly and intractable seizures.

The chain has TRBV7-8 and TRBJ1-1, with D possibly being TRBD1 (6 bases). In germline, CDR1 is SGHVS, CDR2 FQNEAQ. V was trimmed by 7 bases and J by 3 bases, leaving 21 bases between them. The CDR3 is 16 amino acids. CDR3 residues: CASIPPGGRGDTEAFF. CDR3 DNA: TGTGCCAGCATCCCCCCCGGGGGGCGGGGGGACACTGAAGCTTTCTTT. The full variable domain, its missing parts supplied by reference TRBV7-8 and TRBJ1-1, is GAGVSQSPRYKVAKRGQDVALRCDPISGHVSLFWYQQALGQGPEFLTYFQNEAQLDKSGLPSDRFFAERPEGSVSTLKIQRTQQEDSAVYLCASIPPGGRGDTEAFFGQGTRLTVV.

V is TRBV25-1 and J is TRBJ2-7; D perhaps matches TRBD2 (5 bases). This CDR3 has 12 amino acids. Germline assignment: CDR1 MGHDK and CDR2 SYGVNS. The V and J ends lost 8 bases and 4 bases respectively, with 12 bases between them. This chain's CDR3 is CASSRGPYEQYF. In nucleotides, the CDR3 is TGTGCCAGCTCCCGAGGGCCTTACGAGCAGTACTTC.

This rearrangement joins TRBV27 to TRBJ2-7; D assignment may be TRBD1 or TRBD2 (5 bases each). V gave up 1 base and J gave up 2 bases, with 15 bases separating them. CDR1 and CDR2 from the germline V gene are MNHEY and SMNVEV (reference sequence). This CDR3 comprises 16 residues. CDR3 sequence (DNA): TGTGCCAGCAGTTTATGGGCCGGGACGGGTCCCTACGAGCAGTACTTC. Protein sequence: CASSLWAGTGPYEQYF.

V gene TRBV18 combines with J gene TRBJ2-3, with TRBD2 matching over 8 bases. The germline V gene has CDR1 KGHSH and CDR2 LQKENI. The CDR3 is 15 amino acids. V was pared by 3 bases and J by 2 bases, with 4 bases of the junction left unmatched. CDR3 coding DNA: TGTGCCAGCTCACCGGGCGGGAGGACCACAGATACGCAGTATTTT. Translating it yields CASSPGGRTTDTQYF.

The V and J genes are TRBV4-1 and TRBJ2-7, with 8 positions matching TRBD2. From germline, CDR1 is MGHRA and CDR2 YSYEKL. This CDR3 spans 17 amino acids. The trim removed 1 base at V and 3 bases at J, leaving 11 bases unmatched. CDR3 coding DNA: TGCGCCAGCAGCCAAGTCCCGACCGGGGGGGGGTACTACGAGCAGTACTTC. Protein: CASSQVPTGGGYYEQYF.

The chain employs TRBV5-4 and TRBJ2-3; D unresolved. Trimming pared 2 bases from V and 1 base from J, leaving 8 bases between. Germline assignment: CDR1 SGHNT and CDR2 YYREEE (reference sequence). The CDR3 loop spans 14 amino acids. CDR3 amino acids: CASSLGGGTDTQYF. CDR3 in DNA: TGTGCCAGCAGCTTAGGTGGGGGCACAGATACGCAGTATTTT.

The rearrangement uses TRBV5-4 and TRBJ2-7; D possibly corresponds to TRBD2 (5 bases). Trimming removed 4 bases from V and 4 bases from J, with 9 bases in between. Germline-derived CDR1 and CDR2 are SGHNT and YYREEE (reference sequence). CDR3 length: 12 residues. CDR3 DNA: TGTGCCAGCAGCCGGGAAGGATACGAGCAGTACTTC. It codes for CASSREGYEQYF.

The DNA of the CDR3 is TGTGCCAGCAGTTTAGGCCCTGGGTTAGCGGGAGGAGGGGTGAATGAGCAGTTCTTC. It encodes CASSLGPGLAGGGVNEQFF. V is TRBV28 and J is TRBJ2-1, with 10 bases matching TRBD2. Per the germline V gene, CDR1 is MDHEN and CDR2 is SYDVKM. The CDR3 is 19 residues long. The V and J ends lost 2 bases and 7 bases, in that order; junction bases with no gene match: 17.

The rearrangement joins TRBV24-1 to TRBJ2-7, with 7 bases that match TRBD2. The CDR3 covers 13 residues. The V and J ends lost 9 bases and 0 bases, in that order; junction bases with no gene match: 4. CDR1 is KGHDR and CDR2 is SFDVKD in the germline V gene. The CDR3 DNA follows: TGTGCCACCGCCGGGAGGAACTCCTACGAGCAGTACTTC. Amino acids: CATAGRNSYEQYF.

This rearrangement joins TRBV2 to TRBJ1-1; D is unresolved. The CDR3 has 13 amino acids. V was cut by 7 bases and J by 0 bases, with 9 bases left in between. Germline-derived CDR1 and CDR2 are SNHLY and FYNNEI. The CDR3 DNA reads TGTGCCAGCAAGTCTAACGTGAACACTGAAGCTTTCTTT. This gives the protein CASKSNVNTEAFF.

V and J are TRBV4-1 and TRBJ2-5; 9 positions match TRBD2. J gave up 4 bases and V 2 bases, and 5 bases lay outside the gene matches. Germline V gene data show CDR1 as MGHRA and CDR2 as YSYEKL. The CDR3 loop spans 15 amino acids. The CDR3 sequence is CASSQLSSGTETQYF. CDR3 nucleotides: TGCGCCAGCAGCCAATTATCTAGCGGGACAGAGACCCAGTACTTC.

This chain links TRBV6-5 with TRBJ2-7; no clear D. V was shortened by 0 bases and J by 6 bases, with 9 bases between the two germline ends. The length of the CDR3 is 13 residues. Per germline, CDR1 MNHEY and CDR2 SVGAGI. The chain's CDR3 is CASSYSSDSEQYF. The DNA of the CDR3 is TGTGCCAGCAGTTACTCCTCCGACTCCGAGCAGTACTTC.

This clone was seen a single time. V and J are TRBV11-1 and TRBJ1-1; weak D call: TRBD1 (5 bases). The V end was cut by 3 bases, the J end by 4 bases, with 9 bases between. This CDR3 contains 13 residues. Germline CDR1 SGHAT, CDR2 FQDESV (reference sequence). CDR3 bases: TGTGCCAGCAGCTTCCAGGGACTCACTGAAGCTTTCTTT. Its protein product is CASSFQGLTEAFF.

The rearrangement joins TRBV4-3 to TRBJ1-2; D gene ambiguous. This CDR3 comprises 14 residues. CDR1 and CDR2 from the germline V gene are LGHNA and YSLEER. V gave up 0 bases and J gave up 3 bases, with 8 bases separating them. The CDR3 loop is CASSQDSEYYGYTF. CDR3 coding DNA: TGCGCCAGCAGCCAAGATTCAGAATACTATGGCTACACCTTC.

V and J are TRBV24-1 and TRBJ2-7; the D gene is possibly TRBD1 (6 bases). Trimming took 7 bases from V and 5 from J, leaving 14 bases between them. Germline CDR1 and CDR2: KGHDR and SFDVKD. The CDR3 extends over 13 amino acids. The CDR3 loop is CATRQGSANEQYF. The CDR3 bases are TGTGCCACCAGACAGGGTTCGGCTAACGAGCAGTACTTC.

The chain combines TRBV27 with TRBJ2-1; TRBD2 is a possible D gene (6 bases). The CDR3 totals 14 residues. Germline-derived CDR1 and CDR2 are MNHEY and SMNVEV (reference sequence). Trimming took 4 bases from V and 2 from J, leaving 9 bases between them. The CDR3: CASSSAGTYNEQFF. The CDR3 coding sequence is TGTGCCAGCAGTTCGGCGGGAACCTACAATGAGCAGTTCTTC.

The chain carries TRBV19 and TRBJ2-2; unclear D gene. Trimming removed 2 bases from V and 1 base from J, with 5 bases in between. There are 14 residues in the CDR3. Germline V CDR1 and CDR2: LNHDA, SQIVND (reference sequence). The CDR3 reads CASSILGNTGELFF. CDR3 DNA sequence: TGTGCCAGTAGTATACTCGGGAACACCGGGGAGCTGTTTTTT.

The genes are TRBV5-6 and TRBJ1-5, with TRBD1 matching 7 bases. J was trimmed by 7 bases and V by 0 bases; bases with no gene match: 4. In germline, CDR1 is SGHDT, CDR2 YYEEEE. The CDR3 extends over 14 amino acids. CDR3 sequence: CASSLGQGRQPQHF. The CDR3 region has the DNA TGTGCCAGCAGCTTGGGACAGGGACGGCAGCCCCAGCATTTT.

This clone came up once. The CDR3 sequence is CASSPLAGGYEQYF. The CDR3 DNA follows: TGTGCCAGCAGTCCGCTAGCGGGAGGTTACGAGCAGTACTTC. The chain is built from TRBV25-1 and TRBJ2-7, with TRBD2 matching 11 bases. The germline V gene encodes CDR1 MGHDK and CDR2 SYGVNS. J lost 4 bases, V lost 5 bases, and 4 bases had no gene match. The CDR3 sequence is 14 residues long.

The gene calls are TRBV7-3 and TRBJ2-7, with D possibly being TRBD2 (5 bases). Germline CDR1 reads SGHTA; CDR2 reads FQGTGA. The CDR3 totals 14 residues. The germline V and J ends were trimmed by 2 bases and 3 bases, with 11 bases remaining between them. The CDR3 coding sequence is TGTGCCAGCAGCTTATTAGCGCACGGCTACGAGCAGTACTTC. Translation gives CASSLLAHGYEQYF.

The chain employs TRBV28 and TRBJ2-2; D ambiguous. The V and J ends lost 6 bases and 5 bases respectively, with 10 bases between them. CDR1 is MDHEN, CDR2 SYDVKM, per germline. The CDR3 sequence is 13 residues long. CDR3 bases: TGTGCCAGCAGCCCGGTATTGACCGGGGAGCTGTTTTTT. The encoded protein is CASSPVLTGELFF. Combining the CDR3 with reference TRBV28 and TRBJ2-2 gives the whole variable domain DVKVTQSSRYLVKRTGEKVFLECVQDMDHENMFWYRQDPGLGLRLIYFSYDVKMKEKGDIPEGYSVSREKKERFSLILESASTNQTSMYLCASSPVLTGELFFGEGSRLTVL.

V gene TRBV5-3 combines with J gene TRBJ2-1, with D possibly being TRBD2 (5 bases). TRBV5-3 is classed as an ORF, of uncertain function. The ends were cut back, 2 bases at V and 3 bases at J, with 12 bases in the middle. The CDR3 length is 15 residues. The CDR3 DNA is TGTGCCAGAAGCTTCGCGGCGGGCGACTACAATGAGCAGTTCTTC. Translating it yields CARSFAAGDYNEQFF.

This clone was observed once. CDR3 loop: CSGKLVYQETQYF. DNA of the CDR3: TGCAGCGGGAAACTAGTGTACCAAGAGACCCAGTACTTC. The chain uses TRBV29-1 and TRBJ2-5; possible D gene TRBD2, 5 bases. The V gene's germline CDR1 is SQVTM and CDR2 ANQGSEA. V gave up 7 bases and J gave up 0 bases, with 12 bases separating them. This CDR3 contains 13 residues.

The J gene is TRBJ1-4, the V gene TRBV5-1, with no clear D. V was trimmed by 4 bases and J by 6 bases, leaving 13 bases between them. The CDR3 sequence is 14 residues long. Per germline, CDR1 SGHRS and CDR2 YFSETQ. The CDR3 loop reads CASSQATGDEKLFF. Written as DNA, the CDR3 is TGCGCCAGCAGCCAAGCAACGGGAGATGAAAAACTGTTTTTT.

This chain links TRBV7-3 with TRBJ1-5; TRBD1 matches at 9 bases. In germline, CDR1 is SGHTA, CDR2 FQGTGA. V shed 5 bases and J 7 bases; nucleotides not matched to a gene: 3. The CDR3 totals 13 residues. The CDR3: CASSGTGRQPQHF. DNA of the CDR3: TGTGCCAGCAGCGGGACAGGGCGGCAGCCCCAGCATTTT.

Only one count was recorded for this clone. V gene TRBV9 combines with J gene TRBJ1-1; 8 bases are a match to TRBD1. The V segment lost 0 bases and the J segment 3 bases; nucleotides outside the gene matches: 4. Looked up from germline, CDR1 is SGDLS and CDR2 is YYNGEE. This CDR3 has 15 amino acids. The CDR3 reads CASSVEDRAYTEAFF. The CDR3 region has the DNA TGTGCCAGCAGCGTAGAGGACAGGGCGTACACTGAAGCTTTCTTT. Combining the CDR3 with reference TRBV9 and TRBJ1-1 gives the whole variable domain DSGVTQTPKHLITATGQRVTLRCSPRSGDLSVYWYQQSLDQGLQFLIQYYNGEERAKGNILERFSAQQFPDLHSELNLSSLELGDSALYFCASSVEDRAYTEAFFGQGTRLTVV.

This clone is labeled medium-sized. The chain is built from TRBV4-3 and TRBJ2-3, with D perhaps matching TRBD1 (5 bases). CDR1 and CDR2 (germline): LGHNA, YSLEER. V lost 0 bases to trimming and J lost 2 bases, with 24 bases between them. This CDR3 region has 20 residues. CDR3 DNA sequence: TGCGCCAGCAGCCAAGATTTAGGGGTTGGGATAGAACCATCCACAGATACGCAGTATTTT. Its translation: CASSQDLGVGIEPSTDTQYF.

The V call is TRBV7-6, the J call TRBJ2-7, with D uncertain. CDR1 SGHVS and CDR2 FNYEAQ come from the germline V gene. This CDR3 spans 16 amino acids. The V end was cut by 3 bases, the J end by 0 bases, with 15 bases between. DNA of the CDR3: TGTGCCAGCAGCTTGGACCCGCGGCGAAGCTCCTACGAGCAGTACTTC. It yields the protein CASSLDPRRSSYEQYF.

The chain is built from TRBV29-1 and TRBJ2-5; 7 bases are shared with TRBD1. Germline CDR1 SQVTM, CDR2 ANQGSEA. This CDR3 is 12 amino acids long. The V gene end was trimmed by 6 bases and the J gene end by 1 base; junction bases not matched to a gene: 2. CDR3: CSVHRGQETQYF. CDR3 coding DNA: TGCAGCGTCCACAGGGGCCAAGAGACCCAGTACTTC. Drawing the rest from reference TRBV29-1 and TRBJ2-5, the complete variable domain is SAVISQKPSRDICQRGTSLTIQCQVDSQVTMMFWYRQQPGQSLTLIATANQGSEATYESGFVIDKFPISRPNLTFSTLTVSNMSPEDSSIYLCSVHRGQETQYFGPGTRLLVL.

The chain carries TRBV5-1 and TRBJ2-5; TRBD1 might be the D (5 bases). CDR1 SGHRS and CDR2 YFSETQ come from the germline V gene. The CDR3 length is 14 residues. The germline V and J ends were trimmed by 0 bases and 4 bases, with 10 bases remaining between them. CDR3 in DNA: TGCGCCAGCAGCTTGGTCCAAACAGGAGAGACCCAGTACTTC. This encodes CASSLVQTGETQYF.

In its sample, this clone was seen once. The V call is TRBV5-1, the J call TRBJ2-1; TRBD2 aligns across 8 bases. From germline, CDR1 is SGHRS and CDR2 YFSETQ. The CDR3 loop spans 15 amino acids. The junction had 8 bases not matched to a gene; V was cut back by 6 bases and J by 3 bases. The CDR3 DNA sequence: TGCGCCAGCAACGGGGGGCTAGCGGGCTACAATGAGCAGTTCTTC. Translating it yields CASNGGLAGYNEQFF.

The rearrangement uses TRBV5-1 and TRBJ2-7; D remains ambiguous. The CDR3 has 13 amino acids. Trimming stripped 3 bases from V and 4 bases from J, with 11 bases between. In germline, CDR1 is SGHRS, CDR2 YFSETQ. The CDR3 loop reads CASSSYESYEQYF. The CDR3 region has the DNA TGCGCCAGCAGCTCCTATGAGAGTTACGAGCAGTACTTC.